Shown below are 14 T cell receptor beta chains from a single sample sequenced in a study of T cells in Graves' hyperthyroidism and ophthalmopathy. Amplification targeted TCR beta CDR3 regions from RNA transcripts. HTBI primers drove first-round RT-PCR of the TCR CDR3. TCRdb itself ran the multiplex PCR reads through MiXCR, one entry per CDR3 protein. Of about 410,000 distinct CDR3 sequences in the sample, about 14% were seen once. Sequencing used blood. Receptors were obtained from a woman in her twenties or thirties with Graves' ophthalmopathy.

This clonotype was seen many times. The V gene is TRBV7-6, the J gene TRBJ2-1; TRBD1 agrees at 8 bases. J gave up 6 bases and V 3 bases, and 4 bases lay outside the gene matches. Germline V gene sequence: CDR1 SGHVS, CDR2 FNYEAQ. The CDR3 sequence is 14 residues long. CDR3 nucleotide sequence: TGTGCCAGCAGCTTTGGGACAGGCGGCAATGAGCAGTTCTTC. Translated: CASSFGTGGNEQFF.

In the case of this clonotype: One junction end does not reproduce the germline sequence, and a read error may be involved. This chain links TRBV7-9 with TRBJ2-2; 12 nucleotides agree with TRBD1. This CDR3 is 16 amino acids long. In germline, CDR1 is SEHNR, CDR2 FQNEAQ (reference sequence). In DNA form, the CDR3 reads TGTGCCAGCAGCTACGGGACAGGGGGCTGGTCCGGGAAGCTGTTTTTT. It specifies CASSYGTGGWSGKLFF.

At least ten counts were recorded for this clonotype. V usage is TRBV2 and J usage is TRBJ2-3, with 9 bases identical to TRBD2. V was pared by 3 bases and J by 6 bases, with 10 bases of the junction left unmatched. The germline CDR1 and CDR2 sequences are SNHLY and FYNNEI. This CDR3 region has 16 residues. In DNA form, the CDR3 reads TGTGCCAGCAGTGAGAATAGCGGGGGTGGCCTCGATACGCAGTATTTT. Its protein product is CASSENSGGGLDTQYF.

The J gene is TRBJ2-5, the V gene TRBV29-1; D assignment may be TRBD1 or TRBD2 (5 bases each). Germline CDR1 SQVTM, CDR2 ANQGSEA. Trimming shortened V by 2 bases and J by 11 bases, and 12 bases separated the two germline ends. The CDR3 runs 11 residues. The CDR3 DNA follows: TGCAGCGTTGAACCCAGGGACCGACAGTACTTC. Its translation is CSVEPRDRQYF.

The chain couples TRBV10-3 to TRBJ1-6; TRBD1 is a possible D gene (6 bases). Germline V gene lookup returns CDR1 ENHRY and CDR2 SYGVKD. The CDR3 loop spans 17 amino acids. V lost 0 bases to trimming and J lost 9 bases, with 18 bases between them. CDR3 amino acids: CAISESGGGGLRSPLHF. In nucleotides, the CDR3 is TGTGCCATCAGTGAGTCAGGGGGGGGGGGCCTACGTTCACCCCTCCACTTT.

The J gene is TRBJ2-7, the V gene TRBV29-1; D is unresolved. Trimming shortened V by 4 bases and J by 9 bases, and 28 bases separated the two germline ends. CDR1 is SQVTM and CDR2 is ANQGSEA in the germline V gene. This CDR3 spans 16 amino acids. The CDR3 DNA reads TGCAGCGTTGTGTTTTCCGTCGGTAGTGGATGGCTGGGGCAGTACTTC. Its translation: CSVVFSVGSGWLGQYF.

This clonotype was detected many times. This sequence joins TRBV12-3 or TRBV12-4 and TRBJ2-7; TRBD1 agrees at 9 bases. V shed 4 bases, J shed 6 bases, and the junction held 7 bases outside the gene matches. CDR3 length: 14 residues. CDR3 nucleotide sequence: TGTGCCAGCAGTTCCGGGACAGGGTGGTCCGAGCAGTACTTC. Translating gives CASSSGTGWSEQYF.

This clonotype was picked up many times. V is TRBV24-1 and J is TRBJ2-2, with 9 bases identical to TRBD1. The CDR3 sequence is 13 residues long. V lost 10 bases, J lost 5 bases, and 4 bases stayed unmatched. Germline CDR1 KGHDR, CDR2 SFDVKD. The CDR3 spells CATGQGATGELFF. The CDR3 coding sequence is TGTGCCACGGGACAGGGTGCAACCGGGGAGCTGTTTTTT.

This clonotype was seen at least ten times. The CDR3 sequence is CASSPWDSPYEQYF. The CDR3 DNA is TGTGCCAGCTCACCCTGGGACTCGCCCTACGAGCAGTACTTC. V usage is TRBV18 and J usage is TRBJ2-7; maybe TRBD2 (6 bases). V lost 3 bases and J lost 2, with 11 bases in between. This CDR3 is built from 14 residues. The germline V gene has CDR1 KGHSH and CDR2 LQKENI.

This clonotype was seen repeatedly, ten times or more. V gene TRBV20-1 combines with J gene TRBJ2-2; 8 bases map to TRBD2. J lost 6 bases, V lost 5 bases, and 11 bases had no gene match. The length of the CDR3 is 15 residues. In germline, CDR1 is DFQATT, CDR2 SNEGSKA (reference sequence). CDR3 coding DNA: TGCAGTGCTGCCTCCGGACTAGCCTCCTCCGGGGAGCTGTTTTTT. Its protein is CSAASGLASSGELFF.

The chain is built from TRBV4-1 and TRBJ1-4, with 9 bases that match TRBD1. The CDR3 extends over 14 amino acids. With V trimmed by 7 bases and J by 7 bases, 7 bases remained unmatched. Germline CDR1 and CDR2: MGHRA and YSYEKL. CDR3 bases: TGCGCCAGCACTTTGGGACAGGGTACTGAAAAACTGTTTTTT. It specifies CASTLGQGTEKLFF.

This clonotype was counted between two and nine times. With a much larger clone just one base away, this may be a read error. The conserved closing phenylalanine or tryptophan is absent in this CDR3, likely reflecting a read error. This chain joins TRBV13 and TRBJ2-5; no clear D. The CDR3 totals 14 residues. V gave up 1 base and J gave up 9 bases, with 15 bases separating them. The V gene's germline CDR1 is PRHDT and CDR2 FYEKMQ (reference sequence). CDR3 loop: CASSLDMGMGSQYL. CDR3 sequence (DNA): TGTGCCAGCAGCTTAGACATGGGGATGGGATCCCAGTACCTC.

This clonotype was observed many times. The chain couples TRBV7-3 to TRBJ2-2, with D hard to call. The CDR3 loop spans 13 amino acids. V was pared by 2 bases and J by 7 bases, with 8 bases between. Germline V lookup: CDR1 SGHTA, CDR2 FQGTGA. DNA of the CDR3: TGTGCCAGCAGCTTACTCCGCGGCGGGGAGCTGTTTTTT. It encodes CASSLLRGGELFF.

This clonotype showed up many times. The gene calls are TRBV2 and TRBJ2-7; possibly TRBD1 for D (6 bases). Germline-derived CDR1 and CDR2 are SNHLY and FYNNEI. This CDR3 comprises 14 residues. Trimming took off 6 bases at V and 3 bases at J, with 15 bases between the two ends. CDR3 bases: TGTGCCAGCAGGGGTCTGAGGGGGTACTACGAGCAGTACTTC. Its translation: CASRGLRGYYEQYF.